Listed here is a single T cell receptor beta chain. The sample originates from a study of T cell changes during pregnancy in multiple sclerosis. Profiling relied on immunoSEQ multiplex PCR, and the TCRdb table lists in-frame clones only, not all of them. The sample holds about 42,000 clones, 70% to 90% seen once. The V gene lost 7 bases and the J gene lost 0 bases, with 16 bases spanning the gap. Germline lookup yields CDR1 SEHNR and CDR2 FQNEAQ (reference sequence). The CDR3 length is 15 residues. The sequences come from CD4+ T cells from peripheral blood mononuclear cells, collected after pregnancy. The rearrangement uses TRBV7-9 and TRBJ2-7; D is undetermined. This TCR was sampled from a female donor with multiple sclerosis, enrolled in a pregnancy study. CDR3: CASIRAETGSYEQYF. For the CDR3, the DNA is TGTGCCAGCATCAGAGCAGAGACGGGCTCCTACGAGCAGTACTTC.